The 9 T cell receptor beta chains reported below all come from one sample, sequenced in a study of shared clonotypes between healthy human individuals. Sequencing used immunoSEQ multiplex PCR; TCRdb keeps in-frame clones, though not all of them. The sample carries about 480,000 clones, about 79% recorded once. The sample taken for sequencing was PBMCs. These receptors came from a woman aged 35 to 49 in good health. Some clones in this sample may be carry-over from other donors' samples.

The chain uses TRBV28 and TRBJ1-2; D not certain. Germline CDR1 MDHEN, CDR2 SYDVKM. V was clipped by 1 base and J by 3 bases, with 12 bases between them. The CDR3 runs 15 residues. The CDR3 here is CASSLLRVVDYGYTF. The CDR3 region has the DNA TGTGCCAGCAGTTTATTGCGGGTGGTGGACTATGGCTACACCTTC.

This chain links TRBV15 with TRBJ1-1; D may be TRBD1 (6 bases). Looked up from germline, CDR1 is LNHNV and CDR2 is YYDKDF (reference sequence). The CDR3 extends over 15 amino acids. Trimming shortened V by 7 bases and J by 10 bases, and 25 bases separated the two germline ends. The CDR3 coding sequence is TGTGCCACCAAGGCTATACAGGGAGCAAGGAGGGTAGCTTTCTTT. This codes for CATKAIQGARRVAFF.

This chain uses TRBV30 with TRBJ2-5, with unresolved D. The length of the CDR3 is 12 residues. The germline gives CDR1 GTSNPN, CDR2 SVGIG (reference sequence). Trimming removed 2 bases at V and 2 bases at J, with 6 bases between. The CDR3 nucleotides read TGTGCCTGGAGTTTGCGGCAAGAGACCCAGTACTTC. It is translated as CAWSLRQETQYF.

This clone was seen only a few times. Here the CDR3 reads CASSPPFYLEAFF. The DNA of the CDR3 is TGTGCCAGCAGTCCCCCATTTTACCTTGAAGCTTTCTTT. The chain combines TRBV28 with TRBJ1-1; the D is unclear. Germline V gives CDR1 MDHEN, CDR2 SYDVKM. V lost 5 bases and J lost 7, with 14 bases in between. The CDR3 is 13 amino acids.

The CDR3 DNA sequence: TGCGCCAGCAGCTCCGACGCGTGGGGCGGGGAGCTGTTTTTT. Translated, it gives CASSSDAWGGELFF. The rearrangement joins TRBV5-1 to TRBJ2-2; unclear D gene. Germline loops: CDR1 SGHRS, CDR2 YFSETQ. With 3 bases removed from V and 7 bases from J, the gap between germline ends came to 13 bases. CDR3 length: 14 residues.

This clone appeared once. The rearrangement uses TRBV27 and TRBJ1-1; D gene ambiguous. There are 13 residues in the CDR3. V lost 6 bases, J lost 1 base, and 9 bases lay in between. Germline values: CDR1 MNHEY, CDR2 SMNVEV (reference sequence). CDR3 residues: CASSIWRNTEAFF. Here the CDR3 DNA reads TGTGCCAGCAGCATTTGGAGGAACACTGAAGCTTTCTTT.

This clone is a singleton in its sample. This chain links TRBV5-1 with TRBJ2-4; 8 positions agree with TRBD2. The CDR3 is made up of 16 amino acids. Germline assignment: CDR1 SGHRS and CDR2 YFSETQ. After removal of 3 bases from V and 1 base from J, the junction contained 6 bases not matched to a gene. The DNA for the CDR3 is TGCGCCAGCAGCTCGAGGACTAGCAGGGCCAAAAACATTCAGTACTTC. It codes for CASSSRTSRAKNIQYF.

The genes are TRBV28 and TRBJ1-4; D unresolved. The germline CDR1 and CDR2 sequences are MDHEN and SYDVKM. The CDR3 contains 12 residues. Deletions cut 3 bases from V and 11 bases from J, with 10 bases between. CDR3 sequence: CASSFLDRKLFF. The CDR3, as DNA: TGTGCCAGCAGTTTCTTGGATCGGAAACTGTTTTTT.

The chain couples TRBV7-9 to TRBJ2-1; 9 bases agree with TRBD2. The CDR3 extends over 16 amino acids. Germline-derived CDR1 and CDR2 are SEHNR and FQNEAQ (reference sequence). Unmatched junction bases numbered 10, after V lost 1 base and J lost 9 bases. The CDR3 DNA reads as TGTGCCAGCAGCTTAGAGGGTCTAGCGGGAAGAATTGAGCAGTTCTTC. As protein: CASSLEGLAGRIEQFF. Looking up the rest from reference TRBV7-9 and TRBJ2-1 gives the full variable domain: DTGVSQNPRHKITKRGQNVTFRCDPISEHNRLYWYRQTLGQGPEFLTYFQNEAQLEKSRLLSDRFSAERPKGSFSTLEIQRTEQGDSAMYLCASSLEGLAGRIEQFFGPGTRLTVL.